This TCR beta chain was profiled in a study of PD-1 blockade in classical Hodgkin lymphoma. TCRdb's copy holds only in-frame clones and misses some; the assay was immunoSEQ multiplex PCR. The table includes roughly 52,000 clones, roughly nine tenths detected once. Per germline, CDR1 MNHEY and CDR2 SMNVEV (reference sequence). The ends were cut back, 4 bases at V and 6 bases at J, with 17 bases in the middle. The CDR3 has 15 amino acids. Time point denoted: cycle 4 day 1 (C4D1), after 6 weeks of nivolumab. Every patient experienced relapse after autologous stem cell transplantation, and brentuximab vedotin exposure varied.

The origin of this receptor is a human donor with classical Hodgkin lymphoma. Sequenced here: peripheral blood mononuclear cells (PBMCs), sampled before the fourth cycle of nivolumab. The rearrangement uses TRBV27 and TRBJ2-3, with unresolved D. The CDR3 is CASSYLGGDRDTQYF. The CDR3, as DNA: TGTGCCAGCAGTTACCTAGGTGGGGATCGGGATACGCAGTATTTT.